The 16 T cell receptor beta chains reported below all come from one sample, sequenced in a study of T cell clonotyping in hematopoietic cell transplantation. The time point was: recipient sample about 28 days before transplant, after cytoreduction. Clones were read by immunoSEQ multiplex PCR, and TCRdb kept only the in-frame ones, dropping some. The sample shows roughly 45,000 clones, 80% to 90% of them seen only once. Source: peripheral blood mononuclear cells, taken before stem cell transplant. The receptors were sampled from a man in his 60s with biphenotypic leukemia. Some clones in this sample may be carry-over from other donors' samples.

The chain links TRBV6-1 to TRBJ1-4; 7 nucleotides line up with TRBD1. This CDR3 spans 13 amino acids. After removal of 8 bases from V and 5 bases from J, the junction contained 5 bases not matched to a gene. Germline V lookup: CDR1 MNHNS, CDR2 SASEGT. CDR3 nucleotides: TGTGCCAGCGCGACAGGGTTAAATGAAAAACTGTTTTTT. Residues: CASATGLNEKLFF.

This clone is labeled medium-sized. The gene calls are TRBV4-1 and TRBJ1-5, with D hard to call. Looked up from germline, CDR1 is MGHRA and CDR2 is YSYEKL. The CDR3 totals 13 residues. V was shortened by 0 bases and J by 5 bases, with 5 bases between the two germline ends. CDR3 bases: TGCGCCAGCAGCCAAGATCCAGATCAGCCCCAGCATTTT. The encoded protein is CASSQDPDQPQHF.

The chain recombines TRBV27 with TRBJ2-3, with D possibly called TRBD1 or TRBD2 (5 bases each). CDR1 is MNHEY, CDR2 SMNVEV, per germline (reference sequence). V dropped 6 bases and J dropped 4 bases, with 11 bases sitting between them. This CDR3 spans 13 amino acids. The CDR3 is CASSRGSADTQYF. In nucleotides, the CDR3 is TGTGCCAGCAGCCGGGGCTCGGCAGATACGCAGTATTTT.

This chain links TRBV7-2 with TRBJ2-7; 8 bases are a match to TRBD1. This CDR3 spans 14 amino acids. Trimming took 4 bases from V and 7 from J; bases not matched to a gene: 9. Per the germline V gene, CDR1 is SGHTA and CDR2 is FQGNSA. CDR3 loop: CASSSTGVGIEQYF. DNA for the CDR3: TGTGCCAGCAGCTCGACAGGGGTTGGGATTGAGCAGTACTTC.

The chain uses TRBV7-2 and TRBJ1-1; 8 nucleotides match TRBD1. V was pared by 1 base and J by 11 bases, with 12 bases of the junction left unmatched. The CDR3 spans 15 residues. Germline loops: CDR1 SGHTA, CDR2 FQGNSA. CDR3 sequence (DNA): TGTGCCAGCAGCTTAGTTACGCCGCCGACAGGGGTTGCTTTCTTT. Translation: CASSLVTPPTGVAFF.

The chain joins TRBV30 to TRBJ1-3; D is uncertain. There are 14 residues in the CDR3. Germline V gene lookup returns CDR1 GTSNPN and CDR2 SVGIG (reference sequence). V shed 0 bases and J shed 4 bases, with 10 bases lying between them. The CDR3, as DNA: TGTGCCTGGAGTGTACTGGGATTCGGAAACACCATATATTTT. Its protein product is CAWSVLGFGNTIYF.

The genes are TRBV11-2 and TRBJ1-1; D is undetermined. The CDR3 totals 13 residues. The V and J ends lost 5 bases and 1 base respectively, with 8 bases between them. The germline CDR1 and CDR2 sequences are SGHAT and FQNNGV. In DNA, the CDR3 is TGTGCCAGCAGCCGAACCGGGAACACTGAAGCTTTCTTT. This sequence encodes CASSRTGNTEAFF.

The count of this clone is one. V and J are TRBV28 and TRBJ2-7; D perhaps matches TRBD2 (6 bases). Trimming removed 8 bases from V and 2 bases from J, with 13 bases in between. The CDR3 totals 13 residues. Looked up from germline, CDR1 is MDHEN and CDR2 is SYDVKM. CDR3 in DNA: TGTGCCAGCTGGGGGAGGCAAACCTACGAGCAGTACTTC. This codes for CASWGRQTYEQYF.

Regarding this clone: The junction differs from germline at one of its ends, possibly a read error. V and J are TRBV7-2 and TRBJ2-1; D is unresolved. The CDR3 runs to 13 residues. Germline V gene lookup returns CDR1 SGHTA and CDR2 FQGNSA. CDR3 sequence (DNA): TGTGCCAGCAGCTTATGGATTGACAAGGAGCAGTTCTTC. Translation: CASSLWIDKEQFF.

Only one count was recorded for this clone. This chain joins TRBV7-2 and TRBJ2-2; D unresolved. CDR1 is SGHTA, CDR2 FQGNSA, per germline. CDR3 size: 14 residues. The V and J ends lost 5 bases and 4 bases respectively, with 11 bases between them. The CDR3 loop reads CASSLEASTGELFF. CDR3 bases: TGTGCCAGCAGCCTAGAGGCTTCCACCGGGGAGCTGTTTTTT.

This chain uses TRBV28 with TRBJ2-2, with 9 bases identical to TRBD1. In germline, CDR1 is MDHEN, CDR2 SYDVKM. V lost 7 bases and J lost 6; bases outside the gene matches: 3. The CDR3 contains 13 residues. CDR3 region: CASTTGGAGELFF. The CDR3 DNA reads as TGTGCCAGCACGACAGGGGGGGCCGGGGAGCTGTTTTTT. Looking up the rest from reference TRBV28 and TRBJ2-2 gives the full variable domain: DVKVTQSSRYLVKRTGEKVFLECVQDMDHENMFWYRQDPGLGLRLIYFSYDVKMKEKGDIPEGYSVSREKKERFSLILESASTNQTSMYLCASTTGGAGELFFGEGSRLTVL.

The chain combines TRBV6-5 with TRBJ1-2; D gene ambiguous. The ends were cut back, 5 bases at V and 6 bases at J, with 19 bases in the middle. This CDR3 has 15 residues. CDR1 and CDR2 from the germline V gene are MNHEY and SVGAGI. The CDR3 loop reads CASSHPPGPAHGYTF. The CDR3, as DNA: TGTGCCAGCAGTCATCCCCCCGGACCGGCACATGGCTACACCTTC.

V gene TRBV5-4 combines with J gene TRBJ2-5; 9 bases line up with TRBD2. The CDR3 sequence is 14 residues long. V gave up 4 bases and J gave up 4 bases; unmatched junction bases: 5. CDR1 is SGHNT and CDR2 is YYREEE in the germline V gene (reference sequence). For the CDR3, the DNA is TGTGCCAGCAGCGTTAGCGGGAGTGGAGAGACCCAGTACTTC. Its translation: CASSVSGSGETQYF.

V is TRBV30 and J is TRBJ2-7; 9 bases fit TRBD1. V shed 0 bases and J 4 bases; nucleotides not matched to a gene: 7. The germline V gene encodes CDR1 GTSNPN and CDR2 SVGIG (reference sequence). The CDR3 covers 15 residues. The CDR3, as DNA: TGTGCCTGGAGTGTAGATGGGACAGGGTTGTACGAGCAGTACTTC. Its protein product is CAWSVDGTGLYEQYF.

The chain combines TRBV5-1 with TRBJ2-1; 11 nucleotides line up with TRBD2. V trimming: 4 bases; J trimming: 5 bases; junction bases outside the gene matches: 5. The germline V gene has CDR1 SGHRS and CDR2 YFSETQ. CDR3 length: 15 residues. For the CDR3, the DNA is TGCGCCAGCAGCCCCACTAGCGGGAGTAACAATGAGCAGTTCTTC. Translation: CASSPTSGSNNEQFF.

The CDR3 DNA reads TGCGCCAGCAGCCAGGGGACTAGCGGGAAGGGGGATACGCAGTATTTT. Translation gives CASSQGTSGKGDTQYF. J is TRBJ2-3 and V is TRBV5-1; 13 bases fit TRBD2. CDR1 SGHRS and CDR2 YFSETQ come from the germline V gene. This CDR3 region has 16 residues. Trimming removed 4 bases from V and 6 bases from J; junction bases left unmatched: 8.